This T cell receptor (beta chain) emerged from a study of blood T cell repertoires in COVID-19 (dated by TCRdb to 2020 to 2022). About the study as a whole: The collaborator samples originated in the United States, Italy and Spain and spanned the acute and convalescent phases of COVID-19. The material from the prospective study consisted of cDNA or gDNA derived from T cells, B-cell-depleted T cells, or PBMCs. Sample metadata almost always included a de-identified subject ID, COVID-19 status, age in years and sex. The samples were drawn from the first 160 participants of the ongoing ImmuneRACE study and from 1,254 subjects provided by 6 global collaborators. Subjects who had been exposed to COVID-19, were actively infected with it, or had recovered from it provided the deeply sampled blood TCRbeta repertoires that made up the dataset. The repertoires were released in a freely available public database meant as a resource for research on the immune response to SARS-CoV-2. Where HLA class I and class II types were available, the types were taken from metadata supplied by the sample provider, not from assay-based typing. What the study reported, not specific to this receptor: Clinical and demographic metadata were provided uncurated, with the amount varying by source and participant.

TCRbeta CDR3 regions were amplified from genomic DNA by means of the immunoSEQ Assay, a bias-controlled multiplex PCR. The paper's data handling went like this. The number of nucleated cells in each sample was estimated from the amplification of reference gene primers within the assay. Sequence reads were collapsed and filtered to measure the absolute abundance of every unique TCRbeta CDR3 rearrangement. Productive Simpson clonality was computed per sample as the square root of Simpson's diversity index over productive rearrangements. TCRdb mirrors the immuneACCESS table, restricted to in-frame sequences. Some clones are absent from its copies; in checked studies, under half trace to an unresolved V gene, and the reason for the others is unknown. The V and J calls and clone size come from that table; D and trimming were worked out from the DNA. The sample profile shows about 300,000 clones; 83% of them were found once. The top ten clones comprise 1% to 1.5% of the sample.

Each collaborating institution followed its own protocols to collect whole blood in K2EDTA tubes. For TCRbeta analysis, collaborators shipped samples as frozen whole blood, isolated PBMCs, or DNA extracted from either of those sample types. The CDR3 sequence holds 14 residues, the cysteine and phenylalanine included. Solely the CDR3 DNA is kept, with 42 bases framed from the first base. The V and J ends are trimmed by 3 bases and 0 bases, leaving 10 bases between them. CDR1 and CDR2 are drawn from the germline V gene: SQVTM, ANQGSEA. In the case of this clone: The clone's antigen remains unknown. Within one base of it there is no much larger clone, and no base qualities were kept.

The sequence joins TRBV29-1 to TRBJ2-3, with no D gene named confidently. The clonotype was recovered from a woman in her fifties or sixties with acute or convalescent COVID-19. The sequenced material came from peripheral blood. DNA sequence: TGCAGCGTTGATCTCTCGTCTAGCACAGATACGCAGTATTTT. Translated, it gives CSVDLSSSTDTQYF.